The rows below give T cell receptor beta chains drawn from one sample of a study of T cells in Graves' hyperthyroidism and ophthalmopathy. TCRdb passed the multiplex PCR reads through MiXCR, listing each CDR3 protein once. The table includes hundreds of thousands of distinct CDR3 sequences, about a third detected once. Material for sequencing was blood. The origin of the receptors is a woman aged 40-49 years with Graves' hyperthyroidism. Both conserved end residues are part of each CDR3.

TRBV27	TRBJ1-4	CASSWRQGWEKLFF
TRBV5-4	TRBJ1-2	CASNDRKYGYTF
TRBV6-6	TRBJ1-5	CASRGDINQPQHF
TRBV4-3	TRBJ1-2	CASSRATSYGYTF
TRBV6-5	TRBJ1-2	CASSLRGRDYGYTF
TRBV4-3	TRBJ1-2	CASSQVFYGYTF
TRBV7-2	TRBJ1-1	CASSLEPGGRTEAFF
TRBV11-1	TRBJ1-5	CASSSSGQGGDQPQHF
TRBV10-3	TRBJ2-3	CAITDSGTQYF
TRBV7-6	TRBJ1-5	CASSYRHNQPQHF
TRBV20-1	TRBJ2-6	CSARADRTGDTGANVLTF
TRBV11-2	TRBJ1-1	CASSLGWQGNTEAFF
TRBV7-2	TRBJ1-2	CASRPTGTGGSYGYTF
TRBV29-1	TRBJ2-7	CSVEDPGGLGAFEQYF
TRBV6-2/TRBV6-3	TRBJ1-1	CASSYTGSAEAFF
TRBV7-2	TRBJ1-1	CASSFKIGLVGRDRAFF
TRBV10-3	TRBJ2-3	CATSSRGVADSDTQYF
TRBV7-9	TRBJ2-7	CASSSRGLAGSYEQYF
TRBV7-8	TRBJ2-3	CASSLVGGDTQYF
TRBV19	TRBJ1-2	CASSISAGGGEGYTF
TRBV6-1	TRBJ1-3	CAGFPSGGNERRNTIYF
TRBV7-2	TRBJ1-2	CASSSGLYNYGYTF
TRBV20-1	TRBJ2-5	CSARDHWAREETQYF
TRBV7-2	TRBJ2-2	CASSLGLFQGPNTGELFF
TRBV18	TRBJ1-1	CASSPVPDTETFF
TRBV10-3	TRBJ1-4	CAISVGTGLNEKLFF
TRBV13	TRBJ1-2	CASSLSGGLNYGYTF
TRBV12-3/TRBV12-4	TRBJ1-5	CASRKGQGNQPQHF
TRBV7-9	TRBJ1-2	CASSLNALQDYYGYTF
TRBV10-3	TRBJ1-3	CAISDSRNTIYF
TRBV10-2	TRBJ1-6	CASSTGNYNSPLHF